This T cell receptor (beta chain) was captured in a study of blood T cell repertoires in COVID-19. In the study overall: PBMCs, B-cell-depleted T cells, or T cells were the source of the cDNA or gDNA that made up the material.

Germline CDR1 LGHNA, CDR2 YNFKEQ. Trimming took 1 base from V and 1 from J, leaving 7 bases between them. The CDR3 runs 14 residues. Per the original data handling: Amplification with reference gene primers provided the estimates of nucleated cell counts. Measured with immunoSEQ multiplex PCR; TCRdb has only the in-frame clones, and not every one. V and J calls and clone size are copied from that table; D and trimming were computed from the DNA. The table shows about 150,000 clones, with around four fifths occurring only once. The receptor comes from a human donor in a cohort sampled during active COVID-19. The J gene is TRBJ2-5, the V gene TRBV4-2; a weak D match, TRBD1 (5 bases). The source material was peripheral blood. DNA of the CDR3: TGTGCCAGCAGCCAAGGACAGTCCCAAGAGACCCAGTACTTC. Translated, it gives CASSQGQSQETQYF.